Listed below are T cell receptor beta chains from one sample, sequenced in a study of spatial heterogeneity in lung cancer. TCRdb reanalysed the 5' RACE reads using MiXCR and keeps one entry per CDR3 protein. This sample yields about 86,000 distinct CDR3 sequences, of which over 9.5% are seen a single time; 4.6% belongs to the top ten. The sequencing used PBMCs, collected at surgery. These receptor sequences come from a male donor with early-stage non-small cell lung cancer. Both conserved end residues are part of each CDR3. The order of the fields is clone size, V gene, D gene, J gene, CDR3 protein, CDR3 DNA. The D gene is left open where the match is weak. Part of the rows lack a size; the others show once, few, many or a class for expanded clones.

few	TRBV4-1	NA	TRBJ2-3	CASSQLQGGTQYF	TGCGCCAGCAGCCAACTCCAGGGTGGTACGCAGTATTTT
few	TRBV5-1	NA	TRBJ2-3	CASSLVAPSTDTQYF	TGCGCCAGCAGCTTGGTGGCACCCAGCACAGATACGCAGTATTTT
many	TRBV7-9	NA	TRBJ1-1	CASSPVGFGPLNTEAFF	TGTGCCAGCAGCCCGGTGGGGTTTGGCCCCCTAAACACTGAAGCTTTCTTT
many	TRBV5-1	NA	TRBJ1-3	CASSLWGGRRNTIYF	TGCGCCAGCAGCTTGTGGGGAGGACGGCGTAACACCATATATTTT
NA	TRBV7-9	TRBD2	TRBJ2-3	CASSPSGGQITDTQYF	TGTGCCAGCAGCCCCAGCGGGGGGCAAATCACAGATACGCAGTATTTT
NA	TRBV23-1	NA	TRBJ1-5	CASPPSIQGRGYSNQPQHF	TGCGCCAGTCCCCCTTCCATACAGGGAAGGGGCTATAGCAATCAGCCCCAGCATTTT
NA	TRBV7-2	TRBD2	TRBJ2-1	CASSRLSTSGVNNEQFF	TGTGCCAGCAGCCGACTCTCAACTAGCGGGGTAAACAATGAGCAGTTCTTC
many	TRBV10-3	NA	TRBJ1-1	CAISAQGNTEAFF	TGTGCCATCAGTGCACAGGGGAACACTGAAGCTTTCTTT
NA	TRBV6-4	TRBD1	TRBJ2-1	CASSDGTGGNEQFF	TGTGCCAGCAGTGACGGGACAGGGGGGAATGAGCAGTTCTTC
many	TRBV10-3	NA	TRBJ2-3	CAIKGSGTDTQYF	TGTGCCATCAAAGGTAGCGGCACAGATACGCAGTATTTT
NA	TRBV11-2	NA	TRBJ1-2	CASSFLREDGYTF	TGTGCCAGCAGCTTCCTAAGAGAGGATGGCTACACCTTC
many	TRBV7-2	NA	TRBJ1-1	CASSLATRNTEAFF	TGTGCCAGCAGCTTAGCGACGAGGAACACTGAAGCTTTCTTT
few	TRBV15	NA	TRBJ2-3	CATSTGGPDTQYF	TGTGCCACCAGCACGGGGGGCCCAGATACGCAGTATTTT
NA	TRBV6-5	TRBD1	TRBJ1-2	CASRGQSNYGYTF	TGTGCCAGCAGGGGACAGTCTAACTATGGCTACACCTTC
NA	TRBV27	TRBD1	TRBJ2-1	CASRDRTGTYNEQFF	TGTGCCAGCCGTGACCGGACAGGGACCTACAATGAGCAGTTCTTC
NA	TRBV25-1	NA	TRBJ2-1	CASSGGVGTESYNEQFF	TGTGCCAGCAGTGGGGGAGTGGGGACGGAATCCTACAATGAGCAGTTCTTC
NA	TRBV27	NA	TRBJ1-3	CASSPLEAGNTIYF	TGTGCCAGCAGCCCCTTAGAGGCTGGAAACACCATATATTTT
NA	TRBV27	NA	TRBJ2-2	CASRRQQGSTGELFF	TGTGCCAGCAGGAGGCAACAGGGCTCCACCGGGGAGCTGTTTTTT
few	TRBV28	TRBD2	TRBJ2-1	CASSLFASGAAGSYNEQFF	TGTGCCAGCAGTTTATTCGCTAGCGGGGCCGCGGGCTCCTACAATGAGCAGTTCTTC
many	TRBV29-1	NA	TRBJ1-1	CSAEGGKGESFF	TGCAGCGCGGAGGGTGGTAAGGGCGAGTCTTTCTTT
few	TRBV19	NA	TRBJ2-1	CASNPSLIGSYNEQFF	TGTGCCAGTAACCCTTCTTTAATCGGCTCCTACAATGAGCAGTTCTTC
NA	TRBV28	TRBD1	TRBJ2-7	CASSLGWGARTGGYEQYF	TGTGCCAGCAGTTTAGGCTGGGGGGCCCGGACAGGGGGCTACGAGCAGTACTTC
NA	TRBV7-9	TRBD1	TRBJ2-2	CASSLGTASNTGELFF	TGTGCCAGCAGCCTAGGGACAGCCTCGAACACCGGGGAGCTGTTTTTT
many	TRBV20-1	TRBD2	TRBJ2-7	CSAGLLAGGTPHEQYF	TGCAGTGCTGGATTACTAGCGGGGGGAACCCCCCACGAGCAGTACTTC
NA	TRBV29-1	NA	TRBJ1-4	CSVEIYGFNEKLFF	TGCAGCGTTGAAATTTACGGGTTTAATGAAAAACTGTTTTTT
few	TRBV14	NA	TRBJ1-1	CASSLMRGITEAFF	TGTGCCAGCAGCCTCATGCGGGGGATCACTGAAGCTTTCTTT
NA	TRBV29-1	NA	TRBJ1-2	CSATATDGYTF	TGCAGCGCCACTGCGACAGATGGCTACACCTTC
few	TRBV6-4	NA	TRBJ2-3	CASSGTDTDTQYF	TGTGCCAGCAGTGGGACAGACACAGATACGCAGTATTTT
many	TRBV19	NA	TRBJ2-3	CASSVADTQYF	TGTGCCAGTAGTGTCGCAGATACGCAGTATTTT
NA	TRBV5-1	NA	TRBJ2-2	CASSFNAGTGELFF	TGCGCCAGCAGCTTCAACGCAGGAACCGGGGAGCTGTTTTTT
many	TRBV5-1	NA	TRBJ1-1	CASSLEGGTGTEAFF	TGCGCCAGCAGCTTGGAAGGAGGTACGGGGACTGAAGCTTTCTTT
NA	TRBV7-6	TRBD2	TRBJ2-3	CASSLGAGVGDTQYF	TGTGCCAGCAGCTTGGGCGCGGGAGTTGGAGATACGCAGTATTTT
many	TRBV29-1	NA	TRBJ1-1	CSVAWESNTEAFF	TGCAGCGTTGCCTGGGAATCGAACACTGAAGCTTTCTTT
NA	TRBV24-1	TRBD1	TRBJ1-5	CATSDSGGEGNQPQHF	TGTGCCACCAGTGACTCAGGGGGCGAAGGCAATCAGCCCCAGCATTTT
NA	TRBV29-1	NA	TRBJ2-2	CSVDGPGELFF	TGCAGCGTTGACGGCCCCGGGGAGCTGTTTTTT
few	TRBV7-2	NA	TRBJ2-2	CASSRDPRYTGELFF	TGTGCCAGCAGCCGGGACCCTCGGTACACCGGGGAGCTGTTTTTT
few	TRBV12-3/TRBV12-4	NA	TRBJ2-2	CASRFTGELFF	TGTGCCAGCAGATTCACCGGGGAGCTGTTTTTT
NA	TRBV12-3/TRBV12-4	TRBD2	TRBJ2-3	CASSLALAGVMTDTQYF	TGTGCCAGCAGTTTAGCGCTAGCGGGAGTCATGACAGATACGCAGTATTTT
many	TRBV24-1	TRBD1	TRBJ2-2	CATSDKSGTGITGELFF	TGTGCCACCAGTGACAAATCCGGGACAGGGATTACCGGGGAGCTGTTTTTT
many	TRBV29-1	NA	TRBJ1-1	CSEEERGNKGTEAFF	TGCAGCGAAGAAGAAAGGGGGAATAAGGGCACTGAAGCTTTCTTT
NA	TRBV23-1	NA	TRBJ2-3	CASSHGCTDTQYF	TGCGCCAGCAGTCACGGATGCACAGATACGCAGTATTTT